A selection of T cell receptor beta chains follows, all from one sample in a study of blood T cell repertoires in COVID-19. Profiling relied on immunoSEQ multiplex PCR, and the TCRdb table lists in-frame clones only, not all of them. The sample lists fewer than 200,000 clones, around 90% occurring once. Source material: peripheral blood. All receptors derive from a man aged 55 to 69 with active or convalescent COVID-19. CDR3s include the opening cysteine and the closing phenylalanine or tryptophan. Fields, in order: CDR3 protein, clone size, CDR3 length, J gene, V gene. Clone size is not always given. Where it is, it says once, few, many or a class for expanded clones.

CASSVRQYTGELFF,.,14,TRBJ2-2,TRBV11-3
CASSPRLARGETQYF,.,15,TRBJ2-5,TRBV27
CATSDSRTGGHIQYF,.,15,TRBJ2-4,TRBV24-1
CASSQDRANERRGSPLHF,.,18,TRBJ1-6,TRBV3-1/TRBV3-2
CASSQDLVGQGADTQYF,.,17,TRBJ2-3,TRBV4-2
CASSRTDTYEQYF,.,13,TRBJ2-7,TRBV6-5
CASSLGTATNEKLFF,.,15,TRBJ1-4,TRBV7-2
CAISAASGGQVETQYF,.,16,TRBJ2-5,TRBV10-3
CASRLDNNSPLHF,.,13,TRBJ1-6,TRBV6-6
CASSRGITGGVSSYEQYF,once,18,TRBJ2-7,TRBV7-6
CASSLGLNSNQPQHF,.,15,TRBJ1-5,TRBV5-1
CASSALAGKTQYF,.,13,TRBJ2-5,TRBV12-3/TRBV12-4
CASSPFLDRGVPQHF,.,15,TRBJ1-5,TRBV5-6
CASPSPGSGNTEAFF,.,15,TRBJ1-1,TRBV19
CASFRDRYTDTQYF,once,14,TRBJ2-3,TRBV2
CASSLRTGSPPNYGYTF,.,17,TRBJ1-2,TRBV7-9
CASNRGRLYGYTF,.,13,TRBJ1-2,TRBV19
CASSLTGFSGYTF,.,13,TRBJ1-2,TRBV7-6
CASSFGGHSNTEAFF,.,15,TRBJ1-1,TRBV7-3
CASSGGLARLNEQFF,.,15,TRBJ2-1,TRBV2
CATGGSNEQFF,.,11,TRBJ2-1,TRBV10-2
CAISQGAGTEAFF,.,13,TRBJ1-1,TRBV10-3
CASRAQENSPLHF,.,13,TRBJ1-6,TRBV11-1
CSVAGRVSGANVLTF,.,15,TRBJ2-6,TRBV29-1
CASSLVMTGGKDTQYF,.,16,TRBJ2-3,TRBV5-1
CSVEDLSGGAQETQYF,.,16,TRBJ2-5,TRBV29-1
CASSYSYRKETQYF,.,14,TRBJ2-5,TRBV6-5
CASSQGTGTQPQHF,.,14,TRBJ1-5,TRBV3-1/TRBV3-2
CASSARVNSRGYGYTF,.,16,TRBJ1-2,TRBV6-1
CSVTFDGPRNEQYF,.,14,TRBJ2-7,TRBV29-1
CASSLVGGGNQPQHF,once,15,TRBJ1-5,TRBV4-1
CASSPLQGSEAFF,.,13,TRBJ1-1,TRBV5-1
CASKRLAGGAETQYF,.,15,TRBJ2-5,TRBV7-9
CSASLPGQIYYTF,.,13,TRBJ1-2,TRBV20-1
CASSYGTGSQAFF,.,13,TRBJ1-1,TRBV5-1
CASSLVGGSYEKLFF,.,15,TRBJ1-4,TRBV5-1
CASSSSGTSYEQYF,few,14,TRBJ2-7,TRBV7-6
CASSLQEMRNTEAFF,once,15,TRBJ1-1,TRBV7-9
CASSLAAGEHYTF,.,13,TRBJ1-2,TRBV7-9
CASSSGLAGDYTQYF,.,15,TRBJ2-3,TRBV7-2
CASSQSLGQGGETQYF,.,16,TRBJ2-5,TRBV23-1
CASSLGGGGNTIYF,.,14,TRBJ1-3,TRBV5-4
CATGDGGTEAFF,.,12,TRBJ1-1,TRBV24-1
CASSSGSHGYTF,.,12,TRBJ1-2,TRBV9
CASSDLRGGGSDTQYF,.,16,TRBJ2-3,TRBV2
CASSRSGTSGAETQYF,few,16,TRBJ2-5,TRBV11-3
CASSLAGGTQYF,.,12,TRBJ2-5,TRBV12-3/TRBV12-4
CASSQAGGTSGANVLTF,.,17,TRBJ2-6,TRBV4-2
CASSHAGGPGDTQYF,once,15,TRBJ2-3,TRBV3-1/TRBV3-2
CASSFGNGANVLTF,once,14,TRBJ2-6,TRBV28
CASSILPRTEAFF,.,13,TRBJ1-1,TRBV5-5
CASSPHRGNTEAFF,few,14,TRBJ1-1,TRBV3-1/TRBV3-2
CASSARDSTYNEQFF,.,15,TRBJ2-1,TRBV3-1/TRBV3-2
CASSDEYSPLHF,.,12,TRBJ1-6,TRBV18
CASSLARGGSYEQYF,.,15,TRBJ2-7,TRBV5-4